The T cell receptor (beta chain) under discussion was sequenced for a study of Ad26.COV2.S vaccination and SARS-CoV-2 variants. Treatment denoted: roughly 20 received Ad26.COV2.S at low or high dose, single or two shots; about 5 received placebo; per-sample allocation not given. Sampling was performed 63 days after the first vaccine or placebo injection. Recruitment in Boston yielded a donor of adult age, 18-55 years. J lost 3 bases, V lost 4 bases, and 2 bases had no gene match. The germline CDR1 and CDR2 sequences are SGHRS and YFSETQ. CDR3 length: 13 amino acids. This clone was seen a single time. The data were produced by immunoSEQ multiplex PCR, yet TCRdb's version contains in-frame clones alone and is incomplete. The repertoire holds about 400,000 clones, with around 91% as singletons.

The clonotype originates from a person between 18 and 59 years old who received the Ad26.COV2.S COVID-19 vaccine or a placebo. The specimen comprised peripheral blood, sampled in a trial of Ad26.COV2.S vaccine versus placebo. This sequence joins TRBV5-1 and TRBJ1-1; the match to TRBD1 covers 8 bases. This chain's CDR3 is CASSLDRDTEAFF. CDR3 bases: TGCGCCAGCAGCCTGGACAGGGACACTGAAGCTTTCTTT.